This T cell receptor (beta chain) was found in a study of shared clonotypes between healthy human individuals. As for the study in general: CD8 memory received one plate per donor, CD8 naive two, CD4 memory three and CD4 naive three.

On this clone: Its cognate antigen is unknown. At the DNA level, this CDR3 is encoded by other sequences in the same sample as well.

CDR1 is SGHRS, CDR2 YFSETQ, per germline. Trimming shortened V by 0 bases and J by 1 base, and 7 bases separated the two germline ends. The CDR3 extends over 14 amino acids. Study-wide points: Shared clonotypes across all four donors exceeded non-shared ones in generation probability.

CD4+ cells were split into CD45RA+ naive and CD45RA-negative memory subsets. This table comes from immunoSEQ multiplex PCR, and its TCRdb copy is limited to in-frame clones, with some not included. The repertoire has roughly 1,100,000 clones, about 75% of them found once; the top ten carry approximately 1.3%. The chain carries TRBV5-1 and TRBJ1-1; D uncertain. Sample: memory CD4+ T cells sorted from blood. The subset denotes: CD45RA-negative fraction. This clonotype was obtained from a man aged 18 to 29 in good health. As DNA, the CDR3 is TGCGCCAGCAGCTTGGGAGGTGCGAACACTGAAGCTTTCTTT. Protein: CASSLGGANTEAFF.